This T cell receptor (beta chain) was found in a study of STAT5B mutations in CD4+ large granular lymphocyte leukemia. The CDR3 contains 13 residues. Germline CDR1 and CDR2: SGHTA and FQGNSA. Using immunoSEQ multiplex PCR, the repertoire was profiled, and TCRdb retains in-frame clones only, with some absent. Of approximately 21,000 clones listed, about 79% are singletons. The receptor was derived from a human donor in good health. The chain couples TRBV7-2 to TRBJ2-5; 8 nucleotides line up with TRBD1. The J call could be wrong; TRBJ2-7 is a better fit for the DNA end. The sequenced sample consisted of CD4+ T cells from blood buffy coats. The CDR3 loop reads CASSRDRGYEQYF. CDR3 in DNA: TGTGCCAGCAGCCGAGACAGGGGCTACGAGCAGTACTTC.